This TCR beta chain came from a study of blood T cells in healthy people across ages. This clonotype was counted a few times. Germline V gene data show CDR1 as LGHDT and CDR2 as YNNKEL (reference sequence). J gave up 11 bases and V 6 bases, and 8 bases lay outside the gene matches. The CDR3 is 13 amino acids. The donors, all healthy, were Caucasians living in Russia, aged about 6 to 95. A sample-barcoded 5' primer and a J-beta primer mix were used in a second PCR of about 7 to 12 cycles. MiXCR was run by TCRdb on the 5' RACE reads, yielding one entry per CDR3 protein. Seen here are 1 million or so distinct CDR3 sequences, 20% to 25% observed once, and the top ten hold about 0.72%. This same sample was also taken into another study, of T cells of mothers and their children. From that second work: The authors identified no persistent microchimeric T cell clones.

The clonotype originates from a girl aged 2-10 years in good health. The chain links TRBV3-1 to TRBJ2-7; 12 bases are a match to TRBD2. Sequencing input: blood. CDR3 residues: CASSPGLAGAEYF. Here the CDR3 DNA reads TGTGCCAGCAGTCCGGGACTAGCGGGCGCGGAGTACTTC.